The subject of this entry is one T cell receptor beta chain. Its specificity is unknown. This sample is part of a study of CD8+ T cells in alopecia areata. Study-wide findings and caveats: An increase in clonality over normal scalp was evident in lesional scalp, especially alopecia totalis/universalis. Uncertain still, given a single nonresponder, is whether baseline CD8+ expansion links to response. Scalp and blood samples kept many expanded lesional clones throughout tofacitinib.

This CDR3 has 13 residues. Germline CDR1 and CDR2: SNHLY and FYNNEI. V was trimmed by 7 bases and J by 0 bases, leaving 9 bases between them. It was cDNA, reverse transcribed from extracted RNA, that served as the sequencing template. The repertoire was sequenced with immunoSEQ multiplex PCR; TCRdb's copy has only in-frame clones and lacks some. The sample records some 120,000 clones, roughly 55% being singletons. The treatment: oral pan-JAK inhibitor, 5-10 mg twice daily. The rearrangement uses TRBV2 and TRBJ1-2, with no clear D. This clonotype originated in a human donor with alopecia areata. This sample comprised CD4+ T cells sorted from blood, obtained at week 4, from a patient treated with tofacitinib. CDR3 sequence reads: CASKTEANYGYTF. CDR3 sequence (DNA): TGTGCCAGCAAGACGGAGGCTAACTATGGCTACACCTTC.